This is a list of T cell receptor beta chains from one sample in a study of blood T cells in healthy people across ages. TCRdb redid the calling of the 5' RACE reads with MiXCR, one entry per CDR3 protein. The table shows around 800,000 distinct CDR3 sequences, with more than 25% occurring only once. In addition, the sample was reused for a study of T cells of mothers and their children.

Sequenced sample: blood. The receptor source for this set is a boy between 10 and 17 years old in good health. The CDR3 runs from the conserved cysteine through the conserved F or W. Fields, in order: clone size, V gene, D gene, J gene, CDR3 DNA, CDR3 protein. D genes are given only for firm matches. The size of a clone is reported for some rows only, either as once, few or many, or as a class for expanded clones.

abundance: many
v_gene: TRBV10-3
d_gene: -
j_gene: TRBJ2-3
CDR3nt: TGTGCCATCAGTGTGGGGGCTAGCACAGATACGCAGTATTTT
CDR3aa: CAISVGASTDTQYF

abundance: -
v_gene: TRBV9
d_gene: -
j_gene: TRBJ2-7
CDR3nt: TGTGCCAGCAGCGTCGGGACCCAGGAGGCATACGAGCAGTACTTC
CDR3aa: CASSVGTQEAYEQYF

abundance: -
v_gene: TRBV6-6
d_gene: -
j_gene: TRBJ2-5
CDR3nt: TGTGCCAGCGGACCGGGACCACGAGGAGAGACCCAGTACTTC
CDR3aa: CASGPGPRGETQYF

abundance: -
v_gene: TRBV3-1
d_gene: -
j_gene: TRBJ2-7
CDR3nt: TGTGCCAGCAGCCATCCTAGCGTGACCTACGAGCAGTACTTC
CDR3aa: CASSHPSVTYEQYF

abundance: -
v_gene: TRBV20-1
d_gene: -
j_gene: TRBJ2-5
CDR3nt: TGCAGTGCCCACCCGGCCCCGCAAGAGACCCAGTACTTC
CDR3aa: CSAHPAPQETQYF

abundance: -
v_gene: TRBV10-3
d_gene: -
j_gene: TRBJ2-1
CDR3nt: TGTGCCATCAGTGAGTTGGCAGGGCCCAACAATGAGCAGTTCTTC
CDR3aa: CAISELAGPNNEQFF

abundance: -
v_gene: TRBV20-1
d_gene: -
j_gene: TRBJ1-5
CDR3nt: TGCAGTGCTAGAGGAAGGTGGAGCAATCAGCCCCAGCATTTT
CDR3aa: CSARGRWSNQPQHF

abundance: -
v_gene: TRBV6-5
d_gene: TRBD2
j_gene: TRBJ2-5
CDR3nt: TGTGCCAGCAGTTACTCCCTAGCGGGGAAAGAGACCCAGTACTTC
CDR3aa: CASSYSLAGKETQYF

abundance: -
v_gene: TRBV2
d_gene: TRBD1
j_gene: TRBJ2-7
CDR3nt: TGTGCCAGCAGAGCAGGGGGCGGCGTATATCGCTACGAGCAGTACTTC
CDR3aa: CASRAGGGVYRYEQYF

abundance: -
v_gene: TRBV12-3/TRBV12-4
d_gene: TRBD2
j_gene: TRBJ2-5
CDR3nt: TGTGCCAGCAGCCCCGACAGGGAACTAGCGGGCCAGTACTTC
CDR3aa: CASSPDRELAGQYF

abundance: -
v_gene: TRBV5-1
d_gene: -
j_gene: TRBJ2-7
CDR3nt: TGCGCCAGCAGCTTGAGGCACCGTGACAGCTCCTACGAGCAGTACTTC
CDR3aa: CASSLRHRDSSYEQYF

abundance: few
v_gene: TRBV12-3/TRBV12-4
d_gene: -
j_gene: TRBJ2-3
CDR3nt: TGTGCCAGCAGTTTAACACTTCCGGGTGGAACAGATACGCAGTATTTT
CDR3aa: CASSLTLPGGTDTQYF

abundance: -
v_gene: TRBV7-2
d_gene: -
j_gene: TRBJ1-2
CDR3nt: TGTGCCAGCAGCTCACGCGGGGGAGCTGATGGCTACACCTTC
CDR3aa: CASSSRGGADGYTF

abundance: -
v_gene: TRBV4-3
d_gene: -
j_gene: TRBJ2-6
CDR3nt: TGCGCCAGCAGCCACCAAAGGAGCGGGCCCTCTGGGGCCAACGTCCTGACTTTC
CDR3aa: CASSHQRSGPSGANVLTF

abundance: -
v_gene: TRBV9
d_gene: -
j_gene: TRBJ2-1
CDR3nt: TGTGCCAGCAGCGTTAGATCACGGGGAGATAGCTCCTCCAATGAGCAGTTCTTC
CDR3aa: CASSVRSRGDSSSNEQFF

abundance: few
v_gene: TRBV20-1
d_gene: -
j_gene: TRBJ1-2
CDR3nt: TGCAGTGCCGGGATACAGGGCGCGCGATTGGACTATGGCTACACCTTC
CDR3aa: CSAGIQGARLDYGYTF

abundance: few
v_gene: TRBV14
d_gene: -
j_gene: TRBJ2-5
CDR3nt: TGTGCCAGCAGCCATCCACAACAAGAGACCCAGTACTTC
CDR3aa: CASSHPQQETQYF

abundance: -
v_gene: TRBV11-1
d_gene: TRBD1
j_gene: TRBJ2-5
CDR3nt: TGTGCCAGCAGCACTTACGGACAGGGGCAAGAGACCCAGTACTTC
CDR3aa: CASSTYGQGQETQYF

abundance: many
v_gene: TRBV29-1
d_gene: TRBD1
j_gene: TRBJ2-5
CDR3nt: TGCAGCGCCGAACAGGGGCTCCAAGAGACCCAGTACTTC
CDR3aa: CSAEQGLQETQYF

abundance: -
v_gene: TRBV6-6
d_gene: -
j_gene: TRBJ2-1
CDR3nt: TGTGCCAGCAGCCAAAGTGGTGGGGGGCGCAATGAGCAGTTCTTC
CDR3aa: CASSQSGGGRNEQFF

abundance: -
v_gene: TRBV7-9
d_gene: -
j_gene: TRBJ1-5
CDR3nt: TGTGCCAGCAGCATCCAGTGGGGTCCCCAGCATTTT
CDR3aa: CASSIQWGPQHF

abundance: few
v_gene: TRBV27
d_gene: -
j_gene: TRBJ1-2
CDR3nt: TGTGCCAGCAGTAAACAGGTCTTCGGCTATGGCTACACCTTC
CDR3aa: CASSKQVFGYGYTF

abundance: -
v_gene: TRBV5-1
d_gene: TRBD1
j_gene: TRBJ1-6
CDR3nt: TGCGCCAGCAGCCCTGGACAGGGCGCCCTCCACTTT
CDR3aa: CASSPGQGALHF

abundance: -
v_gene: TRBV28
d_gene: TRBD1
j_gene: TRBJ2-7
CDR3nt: TGTGCCAGCAGTCTGACAGGGGACCACTCCTACGAGCAGTACTTC
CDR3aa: CASSLTGDHSYEQYF

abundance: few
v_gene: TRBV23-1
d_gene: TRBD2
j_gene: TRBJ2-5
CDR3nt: TGCGCCAGCAGTCAATCAGGGCGGGGGGACTCTCGAGAGACCCAGTACTTC
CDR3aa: CASSQSGRGDSRETQYF

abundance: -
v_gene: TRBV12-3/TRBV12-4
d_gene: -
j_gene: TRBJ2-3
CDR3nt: TGTGCCAGCAGCTACCGCCGAAAGACAGGCACAGATACGCAGTATTTT
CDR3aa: CASSYRRKTGTDTQYF

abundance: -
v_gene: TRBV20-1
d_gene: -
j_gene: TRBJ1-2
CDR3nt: TGCAGTGCTAGTAGGGGGAGGGAGTCTGGCTACACCTTC
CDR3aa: CSASRGRESGYTF

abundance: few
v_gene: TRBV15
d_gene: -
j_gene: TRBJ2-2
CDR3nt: TGTGCCACCAGCAGAGTCCGGGAGAACACCGGGGAGCTGTTTTTT
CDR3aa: CATSRVRENTGELFF

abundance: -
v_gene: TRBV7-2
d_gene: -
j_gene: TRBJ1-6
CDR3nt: TGTGCCAGCAGCTTATATAGCTCCTATAATTCACCCCTCCACTTT
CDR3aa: CASSLYSSYNSPLHF

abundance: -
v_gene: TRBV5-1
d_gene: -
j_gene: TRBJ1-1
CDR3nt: TGCGCCAGCAGCTTGGAGCGTCAGAGGAACACTGAAGCTTTCTTT
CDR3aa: CASSLERQRNTEAFF

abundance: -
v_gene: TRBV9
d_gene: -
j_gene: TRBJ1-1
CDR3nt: TGTGCCAGCAGCGTCGGAGTGAGGGACACTGAAGCTTTCTTT
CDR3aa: CASSVGVRDTEAFF

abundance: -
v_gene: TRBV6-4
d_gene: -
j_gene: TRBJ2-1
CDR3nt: TGTGCCAACGCGGCAGGGCCCAACAATGAGCAGTTCTTC
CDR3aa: CANAAGPNNEQFF

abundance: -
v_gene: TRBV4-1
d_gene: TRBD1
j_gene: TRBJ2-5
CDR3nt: TGCGCCAGCAGCCAAGATGACAGGGAGCTGGAGACCCAGTACTTC
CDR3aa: CASSQDDRELETQYF

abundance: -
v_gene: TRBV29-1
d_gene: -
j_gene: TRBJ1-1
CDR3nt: TGCAGCGGGTCCGGGACGCCCGGTCGTGACACTGAAGCTTTCTTT
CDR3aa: CSGSGTPGRDTEAFF

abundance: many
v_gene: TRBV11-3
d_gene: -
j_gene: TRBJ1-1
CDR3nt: TGTGCCAGCAGCTTCGGACGGACCACTGAAGCTTTCTTT
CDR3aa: CASSFGRTTEAFF

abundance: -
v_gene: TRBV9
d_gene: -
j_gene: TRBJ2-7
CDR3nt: TGTGCCAGCAGCCTGGACTTCGGTGGCCAGGAGCAGTACTTC
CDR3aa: CASSLDFGGQEQYF

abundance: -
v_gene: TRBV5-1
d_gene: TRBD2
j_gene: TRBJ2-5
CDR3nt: TGCGCCAGCAGCTTGGCCCTACTAGCGCAAGAGACCCAGTACTTC
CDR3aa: CASSLALLAQETQYF

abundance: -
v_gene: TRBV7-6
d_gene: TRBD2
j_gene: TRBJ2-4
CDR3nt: TGTGCCAGCAGCTCTGCCGGCCCTGGGACTAGCGGGGGATTAAACATTCAGTACTTC
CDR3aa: CASSSAGPGTSGGLNIQYF

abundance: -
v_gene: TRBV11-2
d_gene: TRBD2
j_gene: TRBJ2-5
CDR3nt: TGTGCCAGCAGCTCTGACGGGGGGGCCAAAGAGACCCAGTACTTC
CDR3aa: CASSSDGGAKETQYF

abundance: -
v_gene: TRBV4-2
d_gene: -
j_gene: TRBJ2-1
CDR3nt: TGTGCCAGCAGCCCCTCGGAGGGGTCGTGGAATGAGCAGTTCTTC
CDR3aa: CASSPSEGSWNEQFF

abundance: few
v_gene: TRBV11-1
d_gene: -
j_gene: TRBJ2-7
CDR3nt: TGTGCCAGCAGCATAGACGGGACATCACGTTACGAGCAGTACTTC
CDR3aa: CASSIDGTSRYEQYF